One sample yielded the 3 T cell receptor beta chains listed below, sequenced in a study of blood T cell repertoires in COVID-19. Clones were sequenced by immunoSEQ multiplex PCR, and TCRdb holds only the in-frame ones, with some missing. The top ten hold nearly 7.5% of the sample, which has about 58,000 clones, 70% to 90% seen once. The specimen sequenced was peripheral blood. These receptors were collected from a human donor with active COVID-19. The donor label of this sample is uncertain.

The rearrangement uses TRBV29-1 and TRBJ2-7, with D hard to call. The V gene lost 4 bases and the J gene lost 3 bases, with 19 bases spanning the gap. Germline CDR1 and CDR2: SQVTM and ANQGSEA. This CDR3 is built from 15 residues. The CDR3 coding sequence is TGCAGCGTTGTAATTGACACCCGTTGGCTCTACGAGCAGTACTTC. It yields the protein CSVVIDTRWLYEQYF.

The V gene is TRBV2, the J gene TRBJ1-2, with D perhaps TRBD1 (5 bases). Germline values: CDR1 SNHLY, CDR2 FYNNEI. With 8 bases removed from V and 0 bases from J, the gap between germline ends came to 7 bases. The CDR3 has 12 amino acids. CDR3 nucleotides: TGTGCCAGCCAGGGATCTAACTATGGCTACACCTTC. Amino acid sequence: CASQGSNYGYTF.

Here the CDR3 reads CASSQEVTGVTEAFF. The DNA of the CDR3 is TGCGCCAGCAGCCAAGAAGTGACAGGGGTCACTGAAGCTTTCTTT. This chain joins TRBV4-1 and TRBJ1-1; the match to TRBD1 covers 8 bases. The CDR3 sequence is 15 residues long. V lost 0 bases, J lost 4 bases, and 4 bases stayed unmatched. The germline CDR1 and CDR2 sequences are MGHRA and YSYEKL.